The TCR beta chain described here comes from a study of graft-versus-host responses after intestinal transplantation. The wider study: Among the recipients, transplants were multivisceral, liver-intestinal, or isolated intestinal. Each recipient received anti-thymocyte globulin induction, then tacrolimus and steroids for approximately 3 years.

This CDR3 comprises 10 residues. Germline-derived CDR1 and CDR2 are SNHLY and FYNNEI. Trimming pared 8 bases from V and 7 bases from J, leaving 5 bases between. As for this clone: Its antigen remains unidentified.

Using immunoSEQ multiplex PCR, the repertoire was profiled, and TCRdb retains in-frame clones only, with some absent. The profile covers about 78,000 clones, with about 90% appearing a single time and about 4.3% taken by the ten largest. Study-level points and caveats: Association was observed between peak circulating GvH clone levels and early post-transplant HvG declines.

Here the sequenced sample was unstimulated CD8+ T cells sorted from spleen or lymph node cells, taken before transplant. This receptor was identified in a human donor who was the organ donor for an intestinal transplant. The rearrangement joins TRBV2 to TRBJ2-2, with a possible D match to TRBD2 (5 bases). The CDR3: CASGLGELFF. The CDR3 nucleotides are TGTGCCAGCGGACTCGGGGAGCTGTTTTTT.